These 27 T cell receptor beta chains were all obtained from the same sample, sequenced in a study of T cell responses to AZD1222 COVID-19 vaccine. Sequenced by immunoSEQ multiplex PCR; TCRdb stores in-frame clones only, minus some. The sample lists roughly 96,000 clones, roughly nine tenths occurring once. Sequencing used peripheral blood, obtained on day 0 of AZD1222 vaccination. The receptors were gathered from an adult in good health.

The J gene is TRBJ2-5, the V gene TRBV9; a possible D gene is TRBD2 (7 bases). Germline loops: CDR1 SGDLS, CDR2 YYNGEE. The CDR3 covers 15 residues. V was trimmed by 6 bases and J by 5 bases, leaving 20 bases between them. This CDR3 is CASNAGAGEFETQYF. The CDR3 DNA is TGTGCCAGCAACGCGGGGGCGGGAGAGTTTGAGACCCAGTACTTC.

This CDR3 reads CASTQTGTGPYEQYF. For the CDR3, the DNA is TGTGCCAGCACTCAAACCGGGACAGGGCCCTACGAGCAGTACTTC. The V gene is TRBV6-5, the J gene TRBJ2-7; 9 nucleotides line up with TRBD1. The germline V gene has CDR1 MNHEY and CDR2 SVGAGI. Unmatched junction bases numbered 9, after V lost 7 bases and J lost 2 bases. This CDR3 comprises 15 residues.

Only a few counts were recorded for this clone. This chain connects TRBV9 to TRBJ2-7; D might be TRBD1 (6 bases). CDR1 and CDR2 (germline): SGDLS, YYNGEE. The CDR3 runs 15 residues. V shed 2 bases and J shed 6 bases, with 18 bases lying between them. The CDR3 DNA reads as TGTGCCAGCAGCGTGGGACAAGCTGTTGGGGGCGAGCAGTACTTC. Its protein product is CASSVGQAVGGEQYF.

This sequence joins TRBV9 and TRBJ1-1; the D gene is possibly TRBD1 (5 bases). Trimming removed 0 bases at V and 4 bases at J, with 13 bases between. The CDR3 is made up of 15 amino acids. Germline loops: CDR1 SGDLS, CDR2 YYNGEE. This CDR3 reads CASSVDSLRGTEAFF. The DNA of the CDR3 is TGTGCCAGCAGCGTAGATTCGTTGAGGGGCACTGAAGCTTTCTTT. The whole variable domain, filled in from reference TRBV9 and TRBJ1-1, reads DSGVTQTPKHLITATGQRVTLRCSPRSGDLSVYWYQQSLDQGLQFLIQYYNGEERAKGNILERFSAQQFPDLHSELNLSSLELGDSALYFCASSVDSLRGTEAFFGQGTRLTVV.

V and J are TRBV27 and TRBJ2-7, with unresolved D. Deletions cut 3 bases from V and 3 bases from J, with 12 bases between. Germline V gives CDR1 MNHEY, CDR2 SMNVEV (reference sequence). This CDR3 is 14 amino acids long. CDR3 coding DNA: TGTGCCAGCAGTTTTGGGGAAGTTGGCTACGAGCAGTACTTC. Residues: CASSFGEVGYEQYF.

The chain couples TRBV4-3 to TRBJ2-3; TRBD2 might be the D (6 bases). V lost 0 bases and J 5 bases, leaving 18 bases between the germline ends. This CDR3 has 17 residues. Germline V gene data show CDR1 as LGHNA and CDR2 as YSLEER. The CDR3 bases are TGCGCCAGCAGCCAAGAAGGGAGGAGCTTCGGGGGAGATACGCAGTATTTT. Protein sequence: CASSQEGRSFGGDTQYF.

The genes are TRBV5-1 and TRBJ2-5; 16 bases agree with TRBD2. The V gene's germline CDR1 is SGHRS and CDR2 YFSETQ. The CDR3 runs 18 residues. V lost 0 bases, J lost 5 bases, and 7 bases stayed unmatched. The CDR3: CASSLAGGLAGGQETQYF. CDR3 coding DNA: TGCGCCAGCAGCTTGGCCGGGGGACTAGCGGGAGGGCAGGAGACCCAGTACTTC.

The rearrangement joins TRBV7-3 to TRBJ2-5; the D is unclear. Germline CDR1 and CDR2: SGHTA and FQGTGA. Trimming shortened V by 5 bases and J by 4 bases, and 11 bases separated the two germline ends. This CDR3 has 13 amino acids. In DNA form, the CDR3 reads TGTGCCAGCAGCCTCTCGTCTCGAGAGACCCAGTACTTC. Translated: CASSLSSRETQYF. The variable domain in full, completed from reference TRBV7-3 and TRBJ2-5, reads GAGVSQTPSNKVTEKGKYVELRCDPISGHTALYWYRQSLGQGPEFLIYFQGTGAADDSGLPNDRFFAVRPEGSVSTLKIQRTERGDSAVYLCASSLSSRETQYFGPGTRLLVL.

V gene TRBV18 combines with J gene TRBJ2-5, with D maybe TRBD2 (6 bases). Germline V gene data show CDR1 as KGHSH and CDR2 as LQKENI. Trimming took off 5 bases at V and 2 bases at J, with 9 bases between the two ends. The CDR3 covers 13 residues. The CDR3 DNA reads as TGTGCCAGCTCAGGGGCGGGACAAGAGACCCAGTACTTC. Encoded protein: CASSGAGQETQYF.

A few counts support this clone. J is TRBJ1-5 and V is TRBV30; TRBD1 matches at 8 bases. After removal of 1 base from V and 4 bases from J, the junction contained 6 bases not matched to a gene. The germline CDR1 and CDR2 sequences are GTSNPN and SVGIG (reference sequence). The length of the CDR3 is 15 residues. The DNA of the CDR3 is TGTGCCTGGAGTGCCGGACAGGGAATAAATCAGCCCCAGCATTTT. Amino acids: CAWSAGQGINQPQHF.

The chain uses TRBV19 and TRBJ2-7, with 9 bases fitting TRBD2. V shed 1 base and J 4 bases; nucleotides not matched to a gene: 5. Germline values: CDR1 LNHDA, CDR2 SQIVND (reference sequence). This CDR3 comprises 15 residues. The CDR3 nucleotides are TGTGCCAGTAGTATAGGCGGGGGGGCGGCTTACGAGCAGTACTTC. Protein sequence: CASSIGGGAAYEQYF.

This chain connects TRBV25-1 to TRBJ2-7; D unclear. The CDR3 sequence is 13 residues long. V was pared by 1 base and J by 6 bases, with 10 bases between. From germline, CDR1 is MGHDK and CDR2 SYGVNS. CDR3 nucleotide sequence: TGTGCCAGCAGTGAATTAGGGATCTCCGAGCAGTACTTC. Protein product: CASSELGISEQYF.

The chain combines TRBV5-1 with TRBJ2-1; D possibly corresponds to TRBD2 (5 bases). V was pared by 4 bases and J by 9 bases, with 11 bases between. The CDR3 runs to 12 residues. In germline, CDR1 is SGHRS, CDR2 YFSETQ. CDR3 DNA: TGCGCCAGCAGCCCTACTAGGGTTGAGCAGTTCTTC. Encoded protein: CASSPTRVEQFF.

This clone was observed a few times. The chain uses TRBV20-1 and TRBJ2-1; 10 nucleotides align to TRBD2. Germline trimming cut 3 bases from V and 2 bases from J; bases unmatched to any gene: 7. This CDR3 has 16 residues. Looked up from germline, CDR1 is DFQATT and CDR2 is SNEGSKA (reference sequence). CDR3 sequence (DNA): TGCAGTGCTAGTCCTATAGCGGGAGGCGCCTACAATGAGCAGTTCTTC. Protein: CSASPIAGGAYNEQFF.

The gene calls are TRBV28 and TRBJ1-6, with a weak D call TRBD1 (5 bases). This CDR3 is built from 15 residues. Germline V gene lookup returns CDR1 MDHEN and CDR2 SYDVKM. The V and J ends lost 3 bases and 8 bases respectively, with 14 bases between them. CDR3 sequence: CASSLPRGGDSPLHF. The CDR3 bases are TGTGCCAGCAGTTTGCCCCGGGGGGGTGATTCACCCCTCCACTTT.

This clone was seen only once. The chain couples TRBV28 to TRBJ1-5; no reliable D call. The CDR3 has 11 amino acids. Germline values: CDR1 MDHEN, CDR2 SYDVKM. The V and J ends lost 5 bases and 5 bases respectively, with 4 bases between them. As DNA, the CDR3 is TGTGCCAGCAGTCTCCATCAGCCCCAGCATTTT. Its protein product is CASSLHQPQHF.

This sequence joins TRBV21-1 and TRBJ2-1; the table assigns TRBD1, which was not confirmed against the DNA. TRBV21-1 is designated a pseudogene. The CDR3 contains 14 residues. The DNA of the CDR3 is TGTGCCAGCAGCAAAGCGCACAGGGACCATGAGCAGTTCTTC. It translates to CASSKAHRDHEQFF.

The chain couples TRBV25-1 to TRBJ1-1, with D hard to call. V gave up 6 bases and J gave up 6 bases, with 11 bases separating them. The CDR3 extends over 12 amino acids. In germline, CDR1 is MGHDK, CDR2 SYGVNS. The DNA for the CDR3 is TGTGCCAGCAGGGCGATAACTCCTGAAGCTTTCTTT. This codes for CASRAITPEAFF.

This chain connects TRBV20-1 to TRBJ2-1, with D possibly being TRBD1 (6 bases). CDR3 size: 12 residues. V lost 3 bases and J lost 7, with 10 bases in between. Germline values: CDR1 DFQATT, CDR2 SNEGSKA (reference sequence). CDR3 amino acids: CSASRQGNEQFF. The CDR3 coding sequence is TGCAGTGCTAGTAGGCAGGGGAATGAGCAGTTCTTC.

The V and J genes are TRBV7-9 and TRBJ2-2; no clear D gene. Germline values: CDR1 SEHNR, CDR2 FQNEAQ (reference sequence). This CDR3 region has 11 residues. V was pared by 2 bases and J by 8 bases, with 3 bases between. CDR3 sequence reads: CASSLQGELFF. CDR3 bases: TGTGCCAGCAGCTTACAGGGGGAGCTGTTTTTT.

This clone appeared a single time. This chain connects TRBV7-3 to TRBJ2-2; weak D call: TRBD2 (5 bases). V lost 2 bases and J lost 5, with 15 bases in between. Germline V CDR1 and CDR2: SGHTA, FQGTGA. The length of the CDR3 is 16 residues. This CDR3 reads CASSLRRGGVTGELFF. The CDR3 region has the DNA TGTGCCAGCAGCTTACGTCGGGGTGGAGTTACCGGGGAGCTGTTTTTT.

The V gene is TRBV28, the J gene TRBJ1-2; D gene unclear. V was clipped by 3 bases and J by 4 bases, with 21 bases between them. CDR3 length: 17 amino acids. Looked up from germline, CDR1 is MDHEN and CDR2 is SYDVKM. In nucleotides, the CDR3 is TGTGCCAGCAGTTTGAGTGGGCTTGGCGCCTTGGGCTATGGCTACACCTTC. Translation: CASSLSGLGALGYGYTF.

The chain joins TRBV5-4 to TRBJ2-2; 11 bases map to TRBD1. Germline trimming cut 7 bases from V and 7 bases from J; bases unmatched to any gene: 12. CDR1 and CDR2 (germline): SGHNT, YYREEE (reference sequence). This CDR3 is built from 16 residues. CDR3 sequence: CASGRGDRGRDGELFF. CDR3 nucleotide sequence: TGTGCCAGCGGCCGAGGGGACAGGGGGAGGGACGGGGAGCTGTTTTTT.

This chain connects TRBV30 to TRBJ1-4; tentatively, D is TRBD1 (5 bases). V was shortened by 2 bases and J by 7 bases, with 23 bases between the two germline ends. CDR1 is GTSNPN and CDR2 is SVGIG in the germline V gene (reference sequence). This CDR3 region has 17 residues. CDR3 residues: CAWSRWGNSAGGEKLFF. The DNA for the CDR3 is TGTGCCTGGAGTCGGTGGGGGAATTCTGCCGGAGGTGAAAAACTGTTTTTT.

The V call is TRBV6-2 or TRBV6-3, the J call TRBJ1-5; D is perhaps TRBD1 (5 bases). Trimming took off 2 bases at V and 7 bases at J, with 12 bases between the two ends. Germline CDR1 is MNHEY and CDR2 is SVGEGT. This CDR3 comprises 14 residues. The CDR3 nucleotides read TGTGCCAGCAGTTACGGGCAGGGTGAACAGCCCCAGCATTTT. Translating gives CASSYGQGEQPQHF.

The chain joins TRBV5-1 to TRBJ2-7; 8 nucleotides line up with TRBD1. The germline gives CDR1 SGHRS, CDR2 YFSETQ. J lost 0 bases, V lost 0 bases, and 2 bases had no gene match. The CDR3 has 15 residues. The CDR3 DNA follows: TGCGCCAGCAGCTTGGGGGGGACAGGCTCCTACGAGCAGTACTTC. Protein product: CASSLGGTGSYEQYF.

The chain links TRBV4-3 to TRBJ2-5; a weak D match, TRBD2 (5 bases). CDR1 is LGHNA, CDR2 YSLEER, per germline. CDR3 length: 14 residues. V lost 0 bases to trimming and J lost 9 bases, with 14 bases between them. CDR3 sequence: CASSQDRRAFSQYF. The CDR3 DNA sequence: TGCGCCAGCAGCCAAGATAGGCGGGCTTTTTCCCAGTACTTC.